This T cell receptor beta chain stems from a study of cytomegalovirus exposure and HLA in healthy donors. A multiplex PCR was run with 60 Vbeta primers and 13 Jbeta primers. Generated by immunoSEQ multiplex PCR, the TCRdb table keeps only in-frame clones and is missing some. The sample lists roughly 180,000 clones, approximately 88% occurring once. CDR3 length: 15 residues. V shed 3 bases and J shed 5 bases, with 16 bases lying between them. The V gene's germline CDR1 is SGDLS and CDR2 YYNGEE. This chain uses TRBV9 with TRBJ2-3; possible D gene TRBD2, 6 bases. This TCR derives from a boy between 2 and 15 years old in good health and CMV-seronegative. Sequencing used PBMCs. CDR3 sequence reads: CASSGDGSGVDTQYF. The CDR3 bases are TGTGCCAGCAGCGGTGACGGGAGCGGTGTAGATACGCAGTATTTT.